This T cell receptor beta chain is drawn from a study of T cell responses to AZD1222 COVID-19 vaccine. Notes on the study in general: Donors were chiefly white British, with a greater number of females, and clonal diversity was perhaps underestimated. Baseline serology detected seropositivity in only six AZD1222 recipients. The study reported that nearly half of spike-specific TCRs target unmutated variant regions.

Comments on this clone: Its antigen is not identified.

Clones were read by immunoSEQ multiplex PCR, and TCRdb kept only the in-frame ones, dropping some. The data hold approximately 110,000 clones, with more than 85% observed a single time. The sample consisted of peripheral blood, taken on day 0 of AZD1222 vaccination. The TCR was taken from an adult in good health.

In DNA form, the CDR3 reads TGTGCCATCAGTGAGTCCATAAGGTCCCTGGGTTCACCCCTCCACTTT. Its translation: CAISESIRSLGSPLHF. The chain employs TRBV10-3 and TRBJ1-6; the D is unclear. This CDR3 contains 16 residues. The germline V gene encodes CDR1 ENHRY and CDR2 SYGVKD. V lost 0 bases to trimming and J lost 9 bases, with 15 bases between them.